This T cell receptor (beta chain) was profiled in a study of T cell clones after liver transplantation (dated by TCRdb to 2018 to 2020). For context, the study as a whole: The samples were obtained from ITN030ST, a randomized trial that attempted immunosuppression withdrawal within 2 years after liver transplantation. Donor-reactive T cell clones were identified by TCRbeta sequencing after a pre-transplant mixed lymphocyte reaction and then tracked in post-transplant blood. As an antigen-independent comparator for the donor-reactive sequences, third party-reactive TCRbeta sequences from pre-transplant MLRs were identified as well. Blood samples were collected pre-transplant, pre-randomization before withdrawal, and post-randomization after either full withdrawal or failed withdrawal. The studied cohort comprised 8 liver transplant recipients, 3 classified as tolerant and 5 as non-tolerant. Tolerance was defined as complete immunosuppression withdrawal for at least one year with no rise in liver enzymes beyond twice the upper limit of normal. Of the eight recipients, a few were HCV-positive, while the remaining recipients had been transplanted for non-autoimmune, non-viral indications. No induction therapy was given to the subjects, and standard immunosuppression was administered until randomization at 12-24 months post-transplant.

Findings and caveats that apply to the study as a whole: The decline in donor-reactive sequences exceeded the decline in third party-reactive sequences, suggesting partial antigen-specific deletion that was unrelated to withdrawal success. After accounting for repertoire turnover, donor-reactive detection was significantly reduced in 7 of 8 subjects for CD4 and 8 of 8 for CD8. Circulating donor-reactive CD4 TCRbeta sequences fell significantly post-transplant in most of the 8 subjects, irrespective of tolerance or HCV status. The conclusions were considered preliminary, being limited by small, heterogeneous patient numbers and non-standardized post-transplant time points. Without allograft tissue specimens, donor-reactive T cells may have migrated into the graft rather than being deleted. In two subjects, low numbers of available donor cells limited the measurable donor-reactive repertoire.

Unstimulated PBMCs, after thawing, were stained for CD3, CD4 and CD8 and then FACS-sorted into CD3+CD4+ and CD3+CD8+ populations. All 8 studied subjects were randomized to withdrawal of immunosuppression. The Qiagen DNeasy Blood and Tissue Kit was used for isolation of genomic DNA. The V end gives up 1 base and the J end 7 bases, leaving 5 bases in the junction not matched to a gene. The CDR3 goes from the cysteine to the phenylalanine over 16 residues. The read is trimmed to its CDR3 DNA, 48 bases read in frame from base 1. From the germline V gene (reference sequence), CDR1 is LNHDA and CDR2 is SQIVND. As for this clone: Its specific antigen is unknown. No base qualities exist here, and no much larger clone lies one base off it.

High-throughput TCRbeta CDR3 sequencing of frozen genomic DNA was performed by immunoSEQ, including PCR amplification, mapping, bias correction and internal controls. On the study's bioinformatics: Only productive rearrangements were retained, with each unique TCRbeta sequence defined by its CDR3 nucleotide sequence together with its V and J gene. For a sequence to be called donor-reactive, it needed a frequency of at least 0.01% and at least 5-fold expansion in CFSE-low cells compared with unstimulated pre-transplant cells. To ensure at least 90% detection power, minimum frequency thresholds were set for each subject based on that subject's lowest-template unstimulated sample. Repertoire turnover was measured by Jensen-Shannon divergence between the top 1000 TCRbeta sequences post- and pre-transplant. Two-sided Fisher's exact tests were used to test for changes in how often donor-reactive sequences were detected. TCRdb took this table from immuneACCESS and kept in-frame rearrangements with V and J called. Such tables lack part of the clones; where checked against another copy, unresolved V genes explain under half of the gap, and the rest is unexplained. V, J and clone size were drawn from that table, and D and trimming were deduced from the DNA. The sample contains tens of thousands of clones, 60% to 80% of them found a single time. Around 9.1% of the sample goes to the ten largest clones.

In this chain, TRBV19 is recombined with TRBJ2-1; a stretch of 12 junction bases matches TRBD2. The sequencing used CD4+ T cells from blood, collected at the 22-month timepoint. This TCR derives from a human patient who received a liver transplant. Where a transplant has occurred, the graft donor may have supplied some of the T cells. The encoded CDR3 is CASSIGGLAGRNEQFF. The DNA is as follows: TGTGCCAGTAGTATAGGGGGACTAGCGGGCCGTAATGAGCAGTTCTTC.